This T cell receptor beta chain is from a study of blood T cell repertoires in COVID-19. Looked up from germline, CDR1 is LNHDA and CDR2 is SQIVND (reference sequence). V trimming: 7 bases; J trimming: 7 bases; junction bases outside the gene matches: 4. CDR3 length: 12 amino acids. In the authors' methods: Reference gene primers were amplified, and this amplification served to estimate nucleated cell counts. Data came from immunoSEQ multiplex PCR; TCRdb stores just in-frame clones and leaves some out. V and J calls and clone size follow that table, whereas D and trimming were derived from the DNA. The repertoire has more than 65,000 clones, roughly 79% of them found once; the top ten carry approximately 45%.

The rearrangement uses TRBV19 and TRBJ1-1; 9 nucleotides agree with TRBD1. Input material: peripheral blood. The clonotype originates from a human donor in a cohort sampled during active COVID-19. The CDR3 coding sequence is TGTGCCAGTAAAACAGGGGGCGATGAAGCTTTCTTT. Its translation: CASKTGGDEAFF.